This T cell receptor beta chain was captured by sequencing in a study of CD8 T cells in acute hepatitis C reinfection. The V gene end was trimmed by 5 bases and the J gene end by 8 bases; junction bases not matched to a gene: 8. The V gene's germline CDR1 is SEHNR and CDR2 FQNEAQ (reference sequence). The CDR3 loop spans 16 amino acids. Stated time point: naive CD8 control sorted from an acute-time-point sample. The protocol was immunoSEQ multiplex PCR, while the TCRdb copy is restricted to in-frame clones and leaves out a portion. The repertoire includes about 38,000 clones, 80% to 90% of them detected once, and more than 0.4% sits in the top ten.

This TCR derives from a man aged 25 to 40 with chronic hepatitis C. The source material was naive CD8+ T cells from PBMCs. The genes are TRBV7-9 and TRBJ2-1, with 14 nucleotides matching TRBD2. CDR3 nucleotide sequence: TGTGCCAGCAGCAGTGGGACTAGCGGGAGTGACTATGAGCAGTTCTTC. It encodes CASSSGTSGSDYEQFF. The full variable domain, rest sourced from reference TRBV7-9 and TRBJ2-1, is DTGVSQNPRHKITKRGQNVTFRCDPISEHNRLYWYRQTLGQGPEFLTYFQNEAQLEKSRLLSDRFSAERPKGSFSTLEIQRTEQGDSAMYLCASSSGTSGSDYEQFFGPGTRLTVL.